This entry features one T cell receptor (beta chain) sequence. This sample was taken from a study of OX40 agonist ivuxolimab in advanced cancers. Looking at the study overall: In this cohort, patients received ivuxolimab, an agonistic anti-OX40 (CD134) antibody. The mean age was 60 years, ranging from 23 to 79, with roughly four fifths of participants male. Three dose-escalation patients had partial responses: one with hepatocellular carcinoma and two with cutaneous melanoma.

Sampling times: baseline, cycle 4 day 1, cycle 7 day 1. This CDR3 is 15 amino acids long. The germline V gene has CDR1 SGHRS and CDR2 YFSETQ. V lost 1 base and J 1 base, leaving 12 bases between the germline ends. The assay was immunoSEQ multiplex PCR, and TCRdb's table has in-frame clones only and misses some. The sample contains around 50,000 clones, roughly 90% of which appear only once. The sample in question was CD4+ or CD8+ T cells sorted from blood, obtained in a trial of the OX40 agonist ivuxolimab. This clonotype was sampled from an adult with an advanced solid tumor such as melanoma, head and neck, liver or kidney cancer. The chain uses TRBV5-1 and TRBJ2-7; maybe TRBD1 (6 bases). The CDR3 loop is CASSLMTGVSYEQYF. The CDR3 nucleotides read TGCGCCAGCAGCTTGATGACAGGCGTGTCCTACGAGCAGTACTTC.